What follows is one T cell receptor (beta chain) and its context. As yet, its antigen is unknown. V was clipped by 2 bases and J by 8 bases, with 19 bases between them. The CDR3 extends over 16 amino acids. Germline-derived CDR1 and CDR2 are MDHEN and SYDVKM. The data belong to a study of response to subunit inactivated influenza vaccine. Study-wide results and limits: Researchers suggested that each seasonal influenza vaccination recruits few new T cells.

TCRdb reprocessed the RT-PCR reads with MiXCR, giving one entry per CDR3 protein. Of roughly 570,000 distinct CDR3 sequences in the sample, 13% were seen once. The specimen was PBMCs from blood, collected roughly 6 weeks after vaccination. This chain connects TRBV28 to TRBJ2-1; D is undetermined. The TCR was taken from a man in his forties or fifties who received an inactivated influenza vaccine. CDR3 nucleotides: TGTGCCAGCAGTTTAGTCGGACCTCTCCCCGGCGATGAGCAGTTCTTC. Translation: CASSLVGPLPGDEQFF.